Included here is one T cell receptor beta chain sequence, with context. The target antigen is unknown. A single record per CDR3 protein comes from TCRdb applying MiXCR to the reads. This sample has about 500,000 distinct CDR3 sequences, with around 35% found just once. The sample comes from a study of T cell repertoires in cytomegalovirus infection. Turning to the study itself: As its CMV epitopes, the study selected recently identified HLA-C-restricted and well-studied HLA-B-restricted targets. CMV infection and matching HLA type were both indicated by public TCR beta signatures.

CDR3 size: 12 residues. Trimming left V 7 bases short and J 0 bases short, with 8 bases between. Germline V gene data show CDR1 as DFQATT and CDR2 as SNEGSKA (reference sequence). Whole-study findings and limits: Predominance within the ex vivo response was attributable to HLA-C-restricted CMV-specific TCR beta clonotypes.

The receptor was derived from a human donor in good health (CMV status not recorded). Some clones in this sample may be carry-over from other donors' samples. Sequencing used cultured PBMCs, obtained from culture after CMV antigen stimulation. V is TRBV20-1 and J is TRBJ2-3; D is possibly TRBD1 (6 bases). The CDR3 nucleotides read TGCAGTGGAGGGGGAAGCACAGATACGCAGTATTTT. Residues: CSGGGSTDTQYF.